Each of the 22 T cell receptor beta chains below was sequenced from the same sample in a study of sequential checkpoint blockade in melanoma. Assay used: immunoSEQ multiplex PCR; TCRdb lists only in-frame clones, some missing. This sample carries 15,000 to 20,000 clones, around four fifths of them seen once, and the ten largest clones take 36%. The treatment is: randomized to nivolumab then ipilimumab (arm A) or the reverse (arm B). Sample: CD8+ T cells sorted from blood (inferred from file names), taken from a patient given nivolumab and ipilimumab in sequence. The origin of the receptors is a human donor with melanoma.

This clone was seen more than once but under ten times. The V and J genes are TRBV11-2 and TRBJ2-7; a weak D match, TRBD1 (6 bases). The CDR3 is 16 amino acids. Germline values: CDR1 SGHAT, CDR2 FQNNGV. The V end lost 1 base, the J end lost 6 bases, and 19 bases lay between the germline ends. CDR3 sequence: CASSLARQGRSVEQYF. The CDR3 DNA reads as TGTGCCAGCAGCTTAGCTCGGCAGGGGCGTTCCGTCGAGCAGTACTTC. Full variable domain (outside the CDR3, taken from reference TRBV11-2 and TRBJ2-7): EAGVAQSPRYKIIEKRQSVAFWCNPISGHATLYWYQQILGQGPKLLIQFQNNGVVDDSQLPKDRFSAERLKGVDSTLKIQPAKLEDSAVYLCASSLARQGRSVEQYFGPGTRLTVT.

The chain uses TRBV14 and TRBJ1-4; D is unclear. This CDR3 has 14 amino acids. V was clipped by 3 bases and J by 6 bases, with 11 bases between them. Germline CDR1 SGHDN, CDR2 FVKESK. Written as DNA, the CDR3 is TGTGCCAGCAGCCAGCGAGTACCCGATGAAAAACTGTTTTTT. It is translated as CASSQRVPDEKLFF. The variable domain in full, completed from reference TRBV14 and TRBJ1-4, reads EAGVTQFPSHSVIEKGQTVTLRCDPISGHDNLYWYRRVMGKEIKFLLHFVKESKQDESGMPNNRFLAERTGGTYSTLKVQPAELEDSGVYFCASSQRVPDEKLFFGSGTQLSVL.

The chain carries TRBV18 and TRBJ2-3; 7 bases agree with TRBD1. Trimming at V came to 3 bases and at J to 2 bases, leaving 8 bases not matched to a gene. The CDR3 runs to 16 residues. Germline V gene lookup returns CDR1 KGHSH and CDR2 LQKENI. The chain's CDR3 is CASSPSGTDFTDTQYF. The CDR3 DNA is TGTGCCAGCTCACCCTCCGGGACAGATTTCACAGATACGCAGTATTTT.

The chain joins TRBV19 to TRBJ1-5; no definite D call. CDR1 is LNHDA, CDR2 SQIVND, per germline (reference sequence). With 3 bases removed from V and 0 bases from J, the gap between germline ends came to 9 bases. This CDR3 comprises 15 residues. Here the CDR3 reads CASSIFGDSNQPQHF. The CDR3 DNA reads TGTGCCAGTAGTATTTTCGGAGATAGCAATCAGCCCCAGCATTTT.

The chain uses TRBV6-5 and TRBJ2-7; D is undetermined. CDR1 MNHEY and CDR2 SVGAGI come from the germline V gene. The CDR3 is 15 residues long. The V and J ends lost 7 bases and 2 bases respectively, with 18 bases between them. This chain's CDR3 is CASTPSWAATYEQYF. In nucleotides, the CDR3 is TGTGCCAGCACCCCCTCTTGGGCAGCAACCTACGAGCAGTACTTC.

The chain has TRBV7-2 and TRBJ2-1, with TRBD2 identical over 12 bases. This CDR3 comprises 15 residues. From germline, CDR1 is SGHTA and CDR2 FQGNSA. Losses at the gene ends were 4 bases for V and 2 bases for J; bases not matched to a gene: 0. CDR3 bases: TGTGCCAGCAGCTGGACTAGCGGGGCCTACAATGAGCAGTTCTTC. As protein: CASSWTSGAYNEQFF. Full variable domain (outside the CDR3, taken from reference TRBV7-2 and TRBJ2-1): GAGVSQSPSNKVTEKGKDVELRCDPISGHTALYWYRQSLGQGLEFLIYFQGNSAPDKSGLPSDRFSAERTGGSVSTLTIQRTQQEDSAVYLCASSWTSGAYNEQFFGPGTRLTVL.

The chain couples TRBV7-9 to TRBJ2-1; no firm D call. In germline, CDR1 is SEHNR, CDR2 FQNEAQ (reference sequence). V lost 5 bases, J lost 0 bases, and 17 bases lay in between. The CDR3 has 17 residues. The DNA for the CDR3 is TGTGCCAGCAGCCCGAACCCCCTAGTTACCTCCTACAATGAGCAGTTCTTC. It encodes CASSPNPLVTSYNEQFF.

The chain has TRBV19 and TRBJ2-5; possibly TRBD2 for D (6 bases). The CDR3 spans 15 residues. The germline gives CDR1 LNHDA, CDR2 SQIVND (reference sequence). Trimming took 6 bases from V and 5 from J, leaving 19 bases between them. The DNA for the CDR3 is TGTGCCAGTAGCAACCTAGGCGGGGATTGGGAGACCCAGTACTTC. Its protein is CASSNLGGDWETQYF.

Only one count was recorded for this clone. V usage is TRBV23-1 and J usage is TRBJ2-5, with D perhaps TRBD1 (6 bases). TRBV23-1 is classed as an ORF, of uncertain function. This CDR3 region has 15 residues. Deletions cut 2 bases from V and 5 bases from J, with 15 bases between. For the CDR3, the DNA is TGCGCCAGCAGTCAAGACCCAGCAGGGGCGGAGACCCAGTACTTC. It translates to CASSQDPAGAETQYF.

This rearrangement joins TRBV30 to TRBJ2-3, with D possibly matching TRBD2 (7 bases). The V gene lost 5 bases and the J gene lost 6 bases, with 15 bases spanning the gap. Germline V gene sequence: CDR1 GTSNPN, CDR2 SVGIG (reference sequence). The CDR3 has 13 residues. This CDR3 reads CAWGAGAGDTQYF. The DNA of the CDR3 is TGTGCCTGGGGGGCGGGGGCCGGGGATACGCAGTATTTT.

The chain links TRBV5-6 to TRBJ1-1, with D unclear. The CDR3 loop spans 14 amino acids. V dropped 6 bases and J dropped 3 bases, with 15 bases sitting between them. Germline CDR1 is SGHDT and CDR2 is YYEEEE. CDR3 bases: TGTGCCAGCATGCGGGATCGGGTTTACACTGAAGCTTTCTTT. Translation gives CASMRDRVYTEAFF.

This chain links TRBV7-8 with TRBJ1-4; D is unclear. The CDR3 consists of 13 residues. Trimming removed 2 bases at V and 5 bases at J, with 6 bases between. Germline CDR1 SGHVS, CDR2 FQNEAQ. DNA for the CDR3: TGTGCCAGCAGCTTATTAGAGAATGAAAAACTGTTTTTT. Protein: CASSLLENEKLFF.

The V and J genes are TRBV29-1 and TRBJ2-1; 7 nucleotides line up with TRBD2. The V segment lost 3 bases and the J segment 2 bases; nucleotides outside the gene matches: 4. The CDR3 spans 14 residues. CDR1 and CDR2 from the germline V gene are SQVTM and ANQGSEA. This CDR3 is CSVEGLAAYNEQFF. The CDR3, as DNA: TGCAGCGTTGAGGGGCTAGCGGCCTACAATGAGCAGTTCTTC.

The chain combines TRBV7-8 with TRBJ2-1, with D hard to call. V was pared by 4 bases and J by 7 bases, with 5 bases between. CDR1 is SGHVS and CDR2 is FQNEAQ in the germline V gene. The CDR3 totals 11 residues. The CDR3 region is CASSSGNEQFF. Written as DNA, the CDR3 is TGTGCCAGCAGCTCAGGAAATGAGCAGTTCTTC. The variable domain in full, with the rest retrieved from reference TRBV7-8 and TRBJ2-1, is GAGVSQSPRYKVAKRGQDVALRCDPISGHVSLFWYQQALGQGPEFLTYFQNEAQLDKSGLPSDRFFAERPEGSVSTLKIQRTQQEDSAVYLCASSSGNEQFFGPGTRLTVL.

The chain joins TRBV28 to TRBJ2-1; possible D gene TRBD2, 6 bases. Trimming cost V 4 bases and J 5 bases, with 18 bases left between them. The CDR3 contains 16 residues. Germline CDR1 MDHEN, CDR2 SYDVKM. Here the CDR3 DNA reads TGTGCCAGCAGTTATTCGGGACGGAGGGAAAACAATGAGCAGTTCTTC. The encoded protein is CASSYSGRRENNEQFF.

This clone has just a few counts. The rearrangement uses TRBV5-1 and TRBJ1-5; 9 nucleotides match TRBD1. J gave up 6 bases and V 1 base, and 2 bases lay outside the gene matches. The CDR3 has 14 amino acids. From germline, CDR1 is SGHRS and CDR2 YFSETQ. The CDR3 DNA reads as TGCGCCAGCAGCTTGACAGGGGGCACTCAGCCCCAGCATTTT. It specifies CASSLTGGTQPQHF.

This chain uses TRBV5-1 with TRBJ2-3; D unresolved. The CDR3 extends over 14 amino acids. Per germline, CDR1 SGHRS and CDR2 YFSETQ. V was clipped by 0 bases and J by 4 bases, with 9 bases between them. CDR3 residues: CASSLGVGPDTQYF. The CDR3 DNA sequence: TGCGCCAGCAGCTTGGGTGTGGGCCCAGATACGCAGTATTTT.

There are a few counts of this clone. One end of the junction varies from germline; a read error may be responsible. The chain joins TRBV7-9 to TRBJ2-1, with TRBD1 matching over 9 bases. Germline V gene sequence: CDR1 SEHNR, CDR2 FQNEAQ (reference sequence). The CDR3 totals 19 residues. The DNA of the CDR3 is TGTGCCAGCAGCGTAGCAGGGGACAGGGATGCGTCTACCTACAATGAGCAGTTCTTC. Encoded protein: CASSVAGDRDASTYNEQFF. Variable domain in full (rest from reference TRBV7-9 and TRBJ2-1): DTGVSQNPRHKITKRGQNVTFRCDPISEHNRLYWYRQTLGQGPEFLTYFQNEAQLEKSRLLSDRFSAERPKGSFSTLEIQRTEQGDSAMYLCASSVAGDRDASTYNEQFFGPGTRLTVL.

The rearrangement links TRBV7-8 to TRBJ2-7; weak D call: TRBD2 (7 bases). Trimming removed 5 bases at V and 2 bases at J, with 16 bases between. The CDR3 contains 15 residues. CDR1 and CDR2 from the germline V gene are SGHVS and FQNEAQ. The CDR3 spells CASSKVGEGAYEQYF. The CDR3 DNA sequence: TGTGCCAGCAGCAAAGTGGGGGAGGGGGCCTACGAGCAGTACTTC.

The table lists this clone with a count of one. The chain recombines TRBV4-2 with TRBJ2-3, with TRBD2 identical over 8 bases. V gave up 3 bases and J gave up 1 base; unmatched junction bases: 9. Germline values: CDR1 LGHNA, CDR2 YNFKEQ. This CDR3 is 17 amino acids long. Here the CDR3 DNA reads TGTGCCAGCAGCCAGCTTACTAGCGGTGGGGGCACAGATACGCAGTATTTT. Amino acid sequence: CASSQLTSGGGTDTQYF.

Comments on this clone: Other DNA sequences in this sample translate to the same CDR3. This chain uses TRBV6-5 with TRBJ1-1; D gene uncertain. This CDR3 region has 14 residues. The ends were cut back, 0 bases at V and 1 base at J, with 6 bases in the middle. CDR1 is MNHEY and CDR2 is SVGAGI in the germline V gene. CDR3 in DNA: TGTGCCAGCAGTTACTCAGGGAGGAACACTGAAGCTTTCTTT. It is translated as CASSYSGRNTEAFF.

The rearrangement links TRBV4-2 to TRBJ2-7; possibly TRBD1 for D (6 bases). The CDR3 is made up of 14 amino acids. V lost 1 base to trimming and J lost 3 bases, with 10 bases between them. Germline CDR1 LGHNA, CDR2 YNFKEQ. The CDR3 loop reads CASSQGLQGYEQYF. CDR3 nucleotides: TGTGCCAGCAGCCAAGGCCTACAGGGCTACGAGCAGTACTTC.